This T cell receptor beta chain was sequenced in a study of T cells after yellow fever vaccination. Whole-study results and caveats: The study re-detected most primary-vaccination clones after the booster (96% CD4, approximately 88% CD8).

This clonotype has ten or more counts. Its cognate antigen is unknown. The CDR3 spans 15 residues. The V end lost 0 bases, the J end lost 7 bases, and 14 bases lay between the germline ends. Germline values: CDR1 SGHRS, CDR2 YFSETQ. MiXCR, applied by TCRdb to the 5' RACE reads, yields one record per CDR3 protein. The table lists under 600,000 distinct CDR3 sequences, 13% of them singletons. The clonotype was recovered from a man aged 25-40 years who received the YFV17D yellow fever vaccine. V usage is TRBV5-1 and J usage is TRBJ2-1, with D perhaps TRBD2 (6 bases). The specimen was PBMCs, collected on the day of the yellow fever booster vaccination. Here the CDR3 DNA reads TGCGCCAGCAGCTTGGCTCCCGGGGGACCAAATGAGCAGTTCTTC. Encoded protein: CASSLAPGGPNEQFF.